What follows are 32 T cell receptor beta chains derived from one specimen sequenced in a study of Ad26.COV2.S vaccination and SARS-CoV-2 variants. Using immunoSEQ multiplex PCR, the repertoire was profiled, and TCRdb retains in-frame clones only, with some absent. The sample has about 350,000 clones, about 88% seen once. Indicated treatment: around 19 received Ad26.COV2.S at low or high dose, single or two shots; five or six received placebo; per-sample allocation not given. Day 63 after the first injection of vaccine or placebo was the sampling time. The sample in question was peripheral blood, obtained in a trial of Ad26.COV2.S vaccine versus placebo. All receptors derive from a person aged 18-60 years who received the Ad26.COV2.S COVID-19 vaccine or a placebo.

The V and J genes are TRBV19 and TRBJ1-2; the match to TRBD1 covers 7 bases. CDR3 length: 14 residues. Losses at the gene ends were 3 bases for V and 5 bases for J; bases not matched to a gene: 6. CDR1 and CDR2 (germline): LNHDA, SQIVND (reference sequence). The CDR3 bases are TGTGCCAGTAGTATCGGGACAGAACCTTATGGCTACACCTTC. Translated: CASSIGTEPYGYTF. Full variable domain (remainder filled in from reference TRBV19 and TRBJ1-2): DGGITQSPKYLFRKEGQNVTLSCEQNLNHDAMYWYRQDPGQGLRLIYYSQIVNDFQKGDIAEGYSVSREKKESFPLTVTSAQKNPTAFYLCASSIGTEPYGYTFGSGTRLTVV.

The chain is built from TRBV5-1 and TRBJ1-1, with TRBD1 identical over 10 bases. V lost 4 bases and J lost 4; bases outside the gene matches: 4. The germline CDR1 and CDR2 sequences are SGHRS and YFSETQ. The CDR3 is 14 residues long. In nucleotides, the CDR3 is TGCGCCAGCAGCGTGGGACAGGGGAGCACTGAAGCTTTCTTT. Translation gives CASSVGQGSTEAFF.

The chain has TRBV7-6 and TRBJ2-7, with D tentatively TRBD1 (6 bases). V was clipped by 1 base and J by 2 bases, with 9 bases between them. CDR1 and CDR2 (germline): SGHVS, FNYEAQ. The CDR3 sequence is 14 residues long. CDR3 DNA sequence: TGTGCCAGCAGCTTAGAAGGGGGAACCTACGAGCAGTACTTC. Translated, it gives CASSLEGGTYEQYF.

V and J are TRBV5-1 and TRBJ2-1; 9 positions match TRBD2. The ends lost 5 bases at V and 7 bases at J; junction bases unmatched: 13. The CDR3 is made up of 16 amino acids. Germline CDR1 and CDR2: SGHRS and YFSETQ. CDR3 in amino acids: CASSRGQAGGLNEQFF. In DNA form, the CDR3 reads TGCGCCAGCAGTCGTGGGCAAGCGGGAGGCCTAAATGAGCAGTTCTTC.

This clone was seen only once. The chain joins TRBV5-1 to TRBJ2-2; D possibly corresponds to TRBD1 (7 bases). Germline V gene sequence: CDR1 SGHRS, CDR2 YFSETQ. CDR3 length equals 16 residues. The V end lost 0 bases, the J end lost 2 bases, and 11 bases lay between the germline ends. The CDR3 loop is CASSLAQGGNTGELFF. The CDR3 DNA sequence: TGCGCCAGCAGCTTGGCCCAGGGGGGTAACACCGGGGAGCTGTTTTTT.

The CDR3 loop reads CASSPLDITNTGELFF. CDR3 bases: TGTGCCAGCTCACCCTTGGACATTACGAACACCGGGGAGCTGTTTTTT. The chain recombines TRBV18 with TRBJ2-2; TRBD1 is a possible D gene (5 bases). Germline V gene lookup returns CDR1 KGHSH and CDR2 LQKENI. V was pared by 3 bases and J by 0 bases, with 11 bases between. The CDR3 consists of 16 residues.

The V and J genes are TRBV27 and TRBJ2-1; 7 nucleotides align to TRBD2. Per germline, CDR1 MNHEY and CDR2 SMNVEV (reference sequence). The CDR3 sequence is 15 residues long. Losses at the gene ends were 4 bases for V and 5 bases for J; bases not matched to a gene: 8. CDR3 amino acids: CASSSPAGKDNEQFF. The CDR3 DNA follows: TGTGCCAGCAGTTCCCCAGCGGGGAAGGACAATGAGCAGTTCTTC.

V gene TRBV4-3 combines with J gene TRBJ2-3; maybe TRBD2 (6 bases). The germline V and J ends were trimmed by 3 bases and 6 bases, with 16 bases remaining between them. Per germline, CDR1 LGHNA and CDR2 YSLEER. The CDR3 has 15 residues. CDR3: CASSQGGKGFDTQYF. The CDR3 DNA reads TGCGCCAGCAGCCAGGGCGGGAAGGGTTTTGATACGCAGTATTTT.

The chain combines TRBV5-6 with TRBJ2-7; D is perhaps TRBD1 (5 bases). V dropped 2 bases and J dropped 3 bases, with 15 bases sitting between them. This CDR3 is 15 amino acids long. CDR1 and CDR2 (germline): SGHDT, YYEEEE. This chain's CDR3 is CASSFSTGRDYEQYF. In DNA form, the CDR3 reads TGTGCCAGCAGCTTTTCCACAGGTAGGGACTACGAGCAGTACTTC.

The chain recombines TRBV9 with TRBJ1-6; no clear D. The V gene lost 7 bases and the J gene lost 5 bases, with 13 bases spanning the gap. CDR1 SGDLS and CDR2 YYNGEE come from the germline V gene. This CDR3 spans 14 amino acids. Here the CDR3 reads CASGKGGDNSPLHF. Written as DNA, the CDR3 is TGTGCCAGCGGGAAAGGTGGGGATAATTCACCCCTCCACTTT. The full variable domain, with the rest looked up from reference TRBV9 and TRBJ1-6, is DSGVTQTPKHLITATGQRVTLRCSPRSGDLSVYWYQQSLDQGLQFLIQYYNGEERAKGNILERFSAQQFPDLHSELNLSSLELGDSALYFCASGKGGDNSPLHFGNGTRLTVT.

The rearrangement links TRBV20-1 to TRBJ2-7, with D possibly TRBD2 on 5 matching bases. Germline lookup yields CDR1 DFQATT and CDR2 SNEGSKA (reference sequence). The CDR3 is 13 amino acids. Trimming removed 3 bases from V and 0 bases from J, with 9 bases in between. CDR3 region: CSASSGSSYEQYF. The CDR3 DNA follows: TGCAGTGCTAGTTCGGGGAGCTCCTACGAGCAGTACTTC.

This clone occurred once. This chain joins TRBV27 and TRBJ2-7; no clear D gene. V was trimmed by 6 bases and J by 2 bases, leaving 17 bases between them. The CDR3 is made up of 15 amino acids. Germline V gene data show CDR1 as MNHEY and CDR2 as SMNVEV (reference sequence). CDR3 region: CASSPIPAGAYEQYF. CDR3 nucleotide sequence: TGTGCCAGCAGCCCAATCCCCGCAGGAGCCTACGAGCAGTACTTC.

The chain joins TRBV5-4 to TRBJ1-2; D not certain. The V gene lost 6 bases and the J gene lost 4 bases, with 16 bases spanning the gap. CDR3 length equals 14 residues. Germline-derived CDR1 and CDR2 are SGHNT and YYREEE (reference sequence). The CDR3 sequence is CASTQAPFSYGYTF. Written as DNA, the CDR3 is TGTGCCAGCACCCAGGCCCCATTTAGCTATGGCTACACCTTC.

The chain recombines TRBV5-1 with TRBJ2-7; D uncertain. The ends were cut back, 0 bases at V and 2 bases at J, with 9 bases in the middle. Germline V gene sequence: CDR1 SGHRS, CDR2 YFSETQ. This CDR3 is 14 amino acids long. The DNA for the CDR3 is TGCGCCAGCAGCTTGGTCCCTGGGCCCTACGAGCAGTACTTC. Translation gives CASSLVPGPYEQYF.

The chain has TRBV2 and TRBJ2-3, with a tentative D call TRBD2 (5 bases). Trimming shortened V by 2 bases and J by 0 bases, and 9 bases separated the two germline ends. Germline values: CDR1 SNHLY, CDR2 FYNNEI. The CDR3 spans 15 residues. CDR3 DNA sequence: TGTGCCAGCAGTGAACCTCGCGGGAGCACAGATACGCAGTATTTT. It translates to CASSEPRGSTDTQYF.

DNA for the CDR3: TGTGCCACCAGCAGGGGACAGGCCGGCTACACCTTC. The encoded protein is CATSRGQAGYTF. V usage is TRBV15 and J usage is TRBJ1-2, with TRBD1 matching 8 bases. The CDR3 sequence is 12 residues long. The V gene's germline CDR1 is LNHNV and CDR2 YYDKDF (reference sequence). J was trimmed by 8 bases and V by 3 bases; bases with no gene match: 2. The full variable domain, with the rest looked up from reference TRBV15 and TRBJ1-2, is DAMVIQNPRYQVTQFGKPVTLSCSQTLNHNVMYWYQQKSSQAPKLLFHYYDKDFNNEADTPDNFQSRRPNTSFCFLDIRSPGLGDTAMYLCATSRGQAGYTFGSGTRLTVV.

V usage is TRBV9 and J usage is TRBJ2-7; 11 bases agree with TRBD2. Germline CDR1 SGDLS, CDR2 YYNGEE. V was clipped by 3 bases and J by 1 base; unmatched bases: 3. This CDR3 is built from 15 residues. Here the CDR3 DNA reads TGTGCCAGCAGCGAGGGACTAGCGGCTTCCTACGAGCAGTACTTC. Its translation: CASSEGLAASYEQYF. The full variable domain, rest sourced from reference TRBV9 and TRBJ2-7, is DSGVTQTPKHLITATGQRVTLRCSPRSGDLSVYWYQQSLDQGLQFLIQYYNGEERAKGNILERFSAQQFPDLHSELNLSSLELGDSALYFCASSEGLAASYEQYFGPGTRLTVT.

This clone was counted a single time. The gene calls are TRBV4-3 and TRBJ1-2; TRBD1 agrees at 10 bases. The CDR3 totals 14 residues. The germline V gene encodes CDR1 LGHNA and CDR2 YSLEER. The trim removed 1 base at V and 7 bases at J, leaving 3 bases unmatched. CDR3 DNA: TGCGCCAGCAGCCAAGCGACAGGGGGCTTTGGCTACACCTTC. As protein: CASSQATGGFGYTF.

The CDR3 loop reads CASSLAGGPQETQYF. CDR3 in DNA: TGTGCCAGCAGTTTAGCGGGAGGGCCTCAAGAGACCCAGTACTTC. The chain combines TRBV6-5 with TRBJ2-5, with 11 bases lining up with TRBD2. Germline CDR1 is MNHEY and CDR2 is SVGAGI. This CDR3 region has 15 residues. Trimming removed 4 bases from V and 2 bases from J; junction bases left unmatched: 3.

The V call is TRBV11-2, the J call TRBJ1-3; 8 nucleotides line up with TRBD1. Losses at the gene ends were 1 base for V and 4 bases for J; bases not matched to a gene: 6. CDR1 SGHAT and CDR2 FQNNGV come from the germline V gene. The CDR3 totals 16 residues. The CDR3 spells CASSLAAQGAGNTIYF. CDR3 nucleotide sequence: TGTGCCAGCAGCTTAGCTGCCCAGGGGGCAGGAAACACCATATATTTT.

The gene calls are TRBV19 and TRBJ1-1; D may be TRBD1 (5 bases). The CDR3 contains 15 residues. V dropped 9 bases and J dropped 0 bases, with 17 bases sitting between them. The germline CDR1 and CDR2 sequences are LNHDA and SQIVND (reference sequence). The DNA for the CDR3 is TGTGCCAGCCGGCTACAGGCTTCCATGAACACTGAAGCTTTCTTT. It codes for CASRLQASMNTEAFF.

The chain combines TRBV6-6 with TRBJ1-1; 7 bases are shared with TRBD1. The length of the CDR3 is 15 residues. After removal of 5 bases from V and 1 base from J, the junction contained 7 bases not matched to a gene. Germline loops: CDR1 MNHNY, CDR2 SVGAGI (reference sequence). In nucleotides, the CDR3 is TGTGCCAGCAGTGACCGGACAGGAGAGAACACTGAAGCTTTCTTT. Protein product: CASSDRTGENTEAFF.

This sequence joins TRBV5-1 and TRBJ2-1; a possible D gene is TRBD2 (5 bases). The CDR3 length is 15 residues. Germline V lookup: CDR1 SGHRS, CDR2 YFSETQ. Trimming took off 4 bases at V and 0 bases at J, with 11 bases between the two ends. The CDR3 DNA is TGCGCCAGCAGCGTGGCTAGCAGCTCCTACAATGAGCAGTTCTTC. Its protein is CASSVASSSYNEQFF.

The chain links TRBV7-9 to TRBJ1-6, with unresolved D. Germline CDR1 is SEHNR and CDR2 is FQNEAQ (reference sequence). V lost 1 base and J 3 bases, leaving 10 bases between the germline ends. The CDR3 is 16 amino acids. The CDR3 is CASSLVLVGYNSPLHF. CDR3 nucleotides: TGTGCCAGCAGCTTAGTTCTCGTCGGCTATAATTCACCCCTCCACTTT.

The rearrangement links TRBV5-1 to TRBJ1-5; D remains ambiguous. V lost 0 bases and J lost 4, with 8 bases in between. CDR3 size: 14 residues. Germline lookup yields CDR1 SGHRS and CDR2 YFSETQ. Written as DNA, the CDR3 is TGCGCCAGCAGCTTGGATGGACTAAATCAGCCCCAGCATTTT. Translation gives CASSLDGLNQPQHF. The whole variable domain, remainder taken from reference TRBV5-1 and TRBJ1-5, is KAGVTQTPRYLIKTRGQQVTLSCSPISGHRSVSWYQQTPGQGLQFLFEYFSETQRNKGNFPGRFSGRQFSNSRSEMNVSTLELGDSALYLCASSLDGLNQPQHFGDGTRLSIL.

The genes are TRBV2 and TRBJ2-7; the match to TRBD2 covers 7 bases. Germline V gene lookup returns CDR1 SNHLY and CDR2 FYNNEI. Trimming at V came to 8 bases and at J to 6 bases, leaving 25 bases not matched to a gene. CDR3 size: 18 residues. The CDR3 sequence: CASPTLLAGVTSPGEQYF. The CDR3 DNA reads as TGTGCCAGCCCCACCTTGCTTGCGGGAGTTACGTCTCCTGGCGAGCAGTACTTC.

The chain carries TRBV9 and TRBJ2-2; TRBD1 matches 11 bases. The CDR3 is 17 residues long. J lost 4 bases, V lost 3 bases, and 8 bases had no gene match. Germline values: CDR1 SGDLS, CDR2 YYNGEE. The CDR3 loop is CASSEPPGTGGTGELFF. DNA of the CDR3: TGTGCCAGCAGCGAGCCCCCCGGGACAGGGGGCACCGGGGAGCTGTTTTTT.

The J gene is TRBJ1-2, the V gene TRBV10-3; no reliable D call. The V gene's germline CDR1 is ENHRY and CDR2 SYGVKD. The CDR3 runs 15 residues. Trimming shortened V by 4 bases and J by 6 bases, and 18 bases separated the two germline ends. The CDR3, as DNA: TGTGCCATCAGTGCCTCAGGACTCCCGGGCAATGGCTACACCTTC. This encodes CAISASGLPGNGYTF.

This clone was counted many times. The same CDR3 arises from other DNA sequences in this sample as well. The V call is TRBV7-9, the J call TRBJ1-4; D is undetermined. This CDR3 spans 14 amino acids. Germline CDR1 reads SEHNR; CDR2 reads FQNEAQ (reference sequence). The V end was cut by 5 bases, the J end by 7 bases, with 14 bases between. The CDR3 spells CASSPLSPSEKLFF. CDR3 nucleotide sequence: TGTGCCAGCAGCCCGCTGAGTCCGAGTGAAAAACTGTTTTTT.

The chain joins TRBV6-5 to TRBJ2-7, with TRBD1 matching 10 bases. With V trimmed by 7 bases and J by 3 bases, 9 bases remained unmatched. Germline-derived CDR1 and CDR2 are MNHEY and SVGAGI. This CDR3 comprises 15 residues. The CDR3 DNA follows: TGTGCCAGCATCGAACCCGGGACAGGGGTCTACGAGCAGTACTTC. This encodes CASIEPGTGVYEQYF.

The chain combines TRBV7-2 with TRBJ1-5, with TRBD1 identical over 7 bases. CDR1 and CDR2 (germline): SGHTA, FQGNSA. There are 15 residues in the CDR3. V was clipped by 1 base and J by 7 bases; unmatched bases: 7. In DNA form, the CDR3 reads TGTGCCAGCAGCTTAGTCGGAGGGGGCGGGCAGCCCCAGCATTTT. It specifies CASSLVGGGGQPQHF.

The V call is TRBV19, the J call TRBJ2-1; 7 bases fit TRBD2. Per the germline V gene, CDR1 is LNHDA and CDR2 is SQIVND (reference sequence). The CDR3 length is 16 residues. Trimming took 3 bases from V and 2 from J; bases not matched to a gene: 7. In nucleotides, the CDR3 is TGTGCCAGTAGTATTCGGCGGGAGACCGCCTACAATGAGCAGTTCTTC. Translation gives CASSIRRETAYNEQFF.